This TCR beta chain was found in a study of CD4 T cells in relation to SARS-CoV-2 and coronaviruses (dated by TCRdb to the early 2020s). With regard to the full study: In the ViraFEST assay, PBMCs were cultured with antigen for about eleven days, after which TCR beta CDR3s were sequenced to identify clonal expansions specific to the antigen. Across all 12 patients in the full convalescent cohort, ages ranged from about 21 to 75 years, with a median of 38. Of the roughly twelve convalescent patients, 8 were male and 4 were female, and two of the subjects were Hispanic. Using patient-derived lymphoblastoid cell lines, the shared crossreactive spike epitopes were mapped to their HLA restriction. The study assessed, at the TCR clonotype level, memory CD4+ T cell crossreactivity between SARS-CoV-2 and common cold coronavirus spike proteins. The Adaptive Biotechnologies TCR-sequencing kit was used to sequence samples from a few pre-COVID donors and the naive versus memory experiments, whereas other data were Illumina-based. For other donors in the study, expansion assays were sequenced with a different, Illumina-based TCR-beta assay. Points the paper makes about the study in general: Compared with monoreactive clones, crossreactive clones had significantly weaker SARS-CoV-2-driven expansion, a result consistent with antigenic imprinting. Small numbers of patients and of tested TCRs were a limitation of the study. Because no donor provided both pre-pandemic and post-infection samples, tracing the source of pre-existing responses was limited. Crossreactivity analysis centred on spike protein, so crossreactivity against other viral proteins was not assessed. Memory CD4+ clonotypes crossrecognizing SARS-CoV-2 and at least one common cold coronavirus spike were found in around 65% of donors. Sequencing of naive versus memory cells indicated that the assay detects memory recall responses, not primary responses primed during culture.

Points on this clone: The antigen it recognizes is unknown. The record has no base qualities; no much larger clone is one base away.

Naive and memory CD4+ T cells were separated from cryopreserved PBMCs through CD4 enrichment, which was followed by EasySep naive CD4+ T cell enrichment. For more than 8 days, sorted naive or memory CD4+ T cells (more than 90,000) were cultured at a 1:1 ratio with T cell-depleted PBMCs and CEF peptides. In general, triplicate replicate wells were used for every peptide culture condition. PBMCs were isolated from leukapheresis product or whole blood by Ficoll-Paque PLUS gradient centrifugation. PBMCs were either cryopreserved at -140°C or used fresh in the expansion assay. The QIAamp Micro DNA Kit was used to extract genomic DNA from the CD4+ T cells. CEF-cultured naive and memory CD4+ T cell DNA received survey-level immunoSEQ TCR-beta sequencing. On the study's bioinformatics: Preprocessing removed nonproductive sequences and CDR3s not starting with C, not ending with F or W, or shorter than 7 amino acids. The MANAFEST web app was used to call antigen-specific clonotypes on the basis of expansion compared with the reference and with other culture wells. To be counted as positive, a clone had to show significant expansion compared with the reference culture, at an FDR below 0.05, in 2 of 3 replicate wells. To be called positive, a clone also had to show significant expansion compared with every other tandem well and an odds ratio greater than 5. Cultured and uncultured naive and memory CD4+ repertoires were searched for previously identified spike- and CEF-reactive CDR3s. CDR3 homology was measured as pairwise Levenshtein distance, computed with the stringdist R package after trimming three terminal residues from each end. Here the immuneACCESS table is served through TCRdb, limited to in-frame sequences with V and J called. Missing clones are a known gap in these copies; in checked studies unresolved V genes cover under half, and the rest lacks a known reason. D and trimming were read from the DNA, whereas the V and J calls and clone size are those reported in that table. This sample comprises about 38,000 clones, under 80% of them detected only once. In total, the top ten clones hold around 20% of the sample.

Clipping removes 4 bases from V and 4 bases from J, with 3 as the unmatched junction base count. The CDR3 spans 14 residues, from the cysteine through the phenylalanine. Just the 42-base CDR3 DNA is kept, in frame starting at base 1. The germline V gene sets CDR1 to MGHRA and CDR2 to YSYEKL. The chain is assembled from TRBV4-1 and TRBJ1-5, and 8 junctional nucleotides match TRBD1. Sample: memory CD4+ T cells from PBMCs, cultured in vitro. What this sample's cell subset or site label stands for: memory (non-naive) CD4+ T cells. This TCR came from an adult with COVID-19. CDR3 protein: CASSPRQGNQPQHF. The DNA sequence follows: TGCGCCAGCAGCCCACGACAGGGGAATCAGCCCCAGCATTTT.